Below, 25 T cell receptor beta chains from the same sample are listed, as sequenced in a study of cytomegalovirus exposure and HLA in healthy donors. 13 Jbeta primers and 60 Vbeta primers were used for the PCR. TCRdb's table, derived via immunoSEQ multiplex PCR, lists solely in-frame clones and lacks some. The sample has around 200,000 clones, under 85% seen once. Sample: PBMCs. Receptors were obtained from a woman aged 18-35 years in good health and CMV-seronegative.

The CDR3: CAWSEGRNTEAFF. CDR3 coding DNA: TGTGCCTGGAGTGAGGGGCGGAACACTGAAGCTTTCTTT. V usage is TRBV30 and J usage is TRBJ1-1, with D perhaps TRBD1 (5 bases). Looked up from germline, CDR1 is GTSNPN and CDR2 is SVGIG (reference sequence). V shed 1 base and J shed 1 base, with 7 bases lying between them. This CDR3 is 13 amino acids long.

J is TRBJ1-1 and V is TRBV29-1; 9 bases fit TRBD1. The CDR3 runs 13 residues. Germline V CDR1 and CDR2: SQVTM, ANQGSEA. The V gene end was trimmed by 8 bases and the J gene end by 1 base; junction bases not matched to a gene: 5. CDR3 in amino acids: CSFSTGGNTEAFF. The CDR3 nucleotides are TGCAGCTTCTCGACAGGGGGGAACACTGAAGCTTTCTTT.

This sequence joins TRBV19 and TRBJ1-5; possibly TRBD1 for D (5 bases). Germline lookup yields CDR1 LNHDA and CDR2 SQIVND (reference sequence). Trimming took 4 bases from V and 8 from J, leaving 15 bases between them. The CDR3 runs 14 residues. CDR3 in DNA: TGTGCCAGTAGTACGGGGGGAGGAATTGAGCCCCAGCATTTT. Its protein is CASSTGGGIEPQHF.

The V gene is TRBV14, the J gene TRBJ2-1; 7 nucleotides agree with TRBD1. After removal of 4 bases from V and 0 bases from J, the junction contained 6 bases not matched to a gene. CDR1 is SGHDN and CDR2 is FVKESK in the germline V gene. The CDR3 totals 16 residues. DNA of the CDR3: TGTGCCAGCAGCCGAACGGACAGGAGCTCCTACAATGAGCAGTTCTTC. It yields the protein CASSRTDRSSYNEQFF.

This clone was seen a handful of times. The chain uses TRBV6-1 and TRBJ1-1; D ambiguous. Germline CDR1 MNHNS, CDR2 SASEGT. CDR3 size: 13 residues. The V end lost 2 bases, the J end lost 6 bases, and 10 bases lay between the germline ends. The CDR3 region has the DNA TGTGCCAGCAGTGAATCTCGGAGGGCTGAAGCTTTCTTT. Protein sequence: CASSESRRAEAFF.

In this sample, this clone turned up once. The chain combines TRBV10-3 with TRBJ2-1, with TRBD2 matching 7 bases. Germline CDR1 ENHRY, CDR2 SYGVKD. This CDR3 is built from 13 residues. V lost 5 bases to trimming and J lost 5 bases; unmatched junction nucleotides: 3. The CDR3 loop is CAISQTSNNEQFF. The CDR3 bases are TGTGCCATCAGTCAGACTAGCAACAATGAGCAGTTCTTC.

The chain combines TRBV18 with TRBJ1-1; 7 bases align to TRBD1. This CDR3 spans 15 amino acids. V was pared by 1 base and J by 5 bases, with 7 bases of the junction left unmatched. Germline V lookup: CDR1 KGHSH, CDR2 LQKENI. CDR3 in DNA: TGTGCCAGCTCACCACTACCGCAGGGGGTTACTGAAGCTTTCTTT. It encodes CASSPLPQGVTEAFF.

The chain is built from TRBV5-1 and TRBJ2-2; D possibly corresponds to TRBD2 (6 bases). Trimming pared 0 bases from V and 8 bases from J, leaving 8 bases between. The germline V gene encodes CDR1 SGHRS and CDR2 YFSETQ. This CDR3 has 13 amino acids. The CDR3 sequence: CASSLVAGGELFF. In DNA form, the CDR3 reads TGCGCCAGCAGCTTGGTGGCGGGAGGGGAGCTGTTTTTT.

This chain joins TRBV14 and TRBJ1-1, with 7 bases lining up with TRBD1. Trimming cost V 7 bases and J 8 bases; bases outside gene matches: 7. Germline V lookup: CDR1 SGHDN, CDR2 FVKESK. The length of the CDR3 is 12 residues. The DNA for the CDR3 is TGTGCCAGCATTACAGGGGTTGGGGAAGCTTTCTTT. Amino acids: CASITGVGEAFF.

This clone was observed a few times. The chain joins TRBV19 to TRBJ2-7; 9 nucleotides match TRBD1. Per the germline V gene, CDR1 is LNHDA and CDR2 is SQIVND (reference sequence). Losses at the gene ends were 5 bases for V and 7 bases for J; bases not matched to a gene: 12. The CDR3 is 15 amino acids. The CDR3 reads CASSPGTGWGEEQYF. The CDR3 DNA reads as TGTGCCAGTAGTCCGGGGACAGGGTGGGGTGAGGAGCAGTACTTC. Together with reference TRBV19 and TRBJ2-7, the CDR3 gives the full variable domain: DGGITQSPKYLFRKEGQNVTLSCEQNLNHDAMYWYRQDPGQGLRLIYYSQIVNDFQKGDIAEGYSVSREKKESFPLTVTSAQKNPTAFYLCASSPGTGWGEEQYFGPGTRLTVT.

This clone has more than one count but fewer than ten. The chain employs TRBV7-2 and TRBJ1-3; D might be TRBD1 (5 bases). The CDR3 length is 15 residues. CDR1 and CDR2 from the germline V gene are SGHTA and FQGNSA. V lost 1 base, J lost 7 bases, and 14 bases lay in between. Written as DNA, the CDR3 is TGTGCCAGCAGCTTAGGCGGGACGGCTCTCAACACCATATATTTT. The encoded protein is CASSLGGTALNTIYF.

The chain has TRBV2 and TRBJ1-5; 8 bases align to TRBD1. From germline, CDR1 is SNHLY and CDR2 FYNNEI. After removal of 3 bases from V and 3 bases from J, the junction contained 1 base not matched to a gene. The CDR3 extends over 14 amino acids. DNA for the CDR3: TGTGCCAGCAGTGAGGGACAGGACAATCAGCCCCAGCATTTT. It codes for CASSEGQDNQPQHF.

The chain is built from TRBV29-1 and TRBJ1-1; TRBD1 might be the D (6 bases). The V end lost 7 bases, the J end lost 0 bases, and 18 bases lay between the germline ends. The CDR3 has 15 residues. From germline, CDR1 is SQVTM and CDR2 ANQGSEA. Written as DNA, the CDR3 is TGCAGCGGAAGAACTCTCCAGGGGATGAACACTGAAGCTTTCTTT. It specifies CSGRTLQGMNTEAFF.

The chain employs TRBV5-4 and TRBJ1-1, with TRBD1 identical over 7 bases. Germline lookup yields CDR1 SGHNT and CDR2 YYREEE (reference sequence). Trimming removed 3 bases from V and 7 bases from J; junction bases left unmatched: 6. The CDR3 consists of 13 residues. CDR3 DNA: TGTGCCAGCAGCTCCGGGACAGTCCTTGAAGCTTTCTTT. Encoded protein: CASSSGTVLEAFF.

The chain recombines TRBV28 with TRBJ2-2, with D perhaps matching TRBD1 (6 bases). The V gene's germline CDR1 is MDHEN and CDR2 SYDVKM. Trimming removed 5 bases from V and 1 base from J, with 11 bases in between. This CDR3 spans 15 amino acids. CDR3 residues: CASSGQLKNTGELFF. CDR3 in DNA: TGTGCCAGCAGTGGACAGCTGAAGAACACCGGGGAGCTGTTTTTT.

The chain links TRBV15 to TRBJ2-3; 10 nucleotides line up with TRBD1. V trimming: 4 bases; J trimming: 4 bases; junction bases outside the gene matches: 2. Germline lookup yields CDR1 LNHNV and CDR2 YYDKDF (reference sequence). This CDR3 contains 14 residues. The CDR3 region is CATSIGQGADTQYF. CDR3 bases: TGTGCCACCAGCATTGGACAGGGGGCAGATACGCAGTATTTT.

The table lists this clone with a count of one. J is TRBJ1-3 and V is TRBV28; D is uncertain. From germline, CDR1 is MDHEN and CDR2 SYDVKM. V was trimmed by 3 bases and J by 5 bases, leaving 8 bases between them. The length of the CDR3 is 13 residues. In DNA, the CDR3 is TGTGCCAGCAGTTTCGCGGAAAGAAACACCATATATTTT. It yields the protein CASSFAERNTIYF.

This chain uses TRBV6-6 with TRBJ2-2; 10 nucleotides align to TRBD1. CDR3 size: 15 residues. Germline CDR1 MNHNY, CDR2 SVGAGI (reference sequence). Unmatched junction bases numbered 5, after V lost 5 bases and J lost 5 bases. CDR3 amino acids: CASSPGTGVTGELFF. CDR3 DNA sequence: TGTGCCAGCAGTCCCGGGACAGGGGTGACCGGGGAGCTGTTTTTT.

This chain joins TRBV28 and TRBJ1-2, with a weak D call TRBD1 (6 bases). The CDR3 runs 15 residues. Per the germline V gene, CDR1 is MDHEN and CDR2 is SYDVKM. V shed 7 bases and J shed 4 bases, with 19 bases lying between them. For the CDR3, the DNA is TGTGCCAGCACCCGAGGGGGGGGCGGGGGCTATGGCTACACCTTC. The encoded protein is CASTRGGGGGYGYTF.

The genes are TRBV19 and TRBJ2-3; 15 bases match TRBD2. V was clipped by 6 bases and J by 6 bases; unmatched bases: 7. The CDR3 is 16 residues long. CDR1 and CDR2 (germline): LNHDA, SQIVND (reference sequence). CDR3 residues: CASSTGLAGGKDTQYF. The CDR3 DNA reads as TGTGCCAGTAGCACAGGACTAGCGGGAGGGAAGGATACGCAGTATTTT.

The chain combines TRBV7-9 with TRBJ1-5, with D possibly TRBD1 on 5 matching bases. V was trimmed by 4 bases and J by 4 bases, leaving 8 bases between them. The CDR3 has 13 residues. CDR1 SEHNR and CDR2 FQNEAQ come from the germline V gene (reference sequence). The CDR3 reads CASSWEGNQPQHF. The DNA for the CDR3 is TGTGCCAGCAGCTGGGAGGGGAATCAGCCCCAGCATTTT.

This clone was recorded only once. The chain uses TRBV19 and TRBJ2-5; 11 bases are shared with TRBD1. V was pared by 2 bases and J by 7 bases, with 9 bases of the junction left unmatched. The CDR3 has 16 amino acids. CDR1 is LNHDA and CDR2 is SQIVND in the germline V gene (reference sequence). The CDR3 protein is CASSIYGTGGVGTQYF. DNA for the CDR3: TGTGCCAGTAGTATATATGGGACAGGGGGTGTAGGGACCCAGTACTTC.

The chain is built from TRBV13 and TRBJ1-2; 7 bases match TRBD1. This CDR3 contains 18 residues. The germline V gene has CDR1 PRHDT and CDR2 FYEKMQ (reference sequence). V lost 0 bases, J lost 8 bases, and 18 bases stayed unmatched. In DNA, the CDR3 is TGTGCCAGCAGCTTAGGAGAAGGGGGCCAACGGCCTGATTTAGGCTACACCTTC. Its protein product is CASSLGEGGQRPDLGYTF.

This chain uses TRBV10-1 with TRBJ2-3, with 9 bases fitting TRBD2. V lost 2 bases to trimming and J lost 1 base; unmatched junction nucleotides: 7. This CDR3 is 17 amino acids long. Germline V CDR1 and CDR2: WNHNN, SYGVQD (reference sequence). CDR3 loop: CASSEDIAGVGTDTQYF. CDR3 DNA: TGCGCCAGCAGTGAGGATATAGCGGGAGTCGGCACAGATACGCAGTATTTT.

This chain connects TRBV5-6 to TRBJ2-3, with TRBD2 matching 8 bases. V gave up 0 bases and J gave up 6 bases; unmatched junction bases: 6. The CDR3 covers 15 residues. Germline V gene lookup returns CDR1 SGHDT and CDR2 YYEEEE. The CDR3 protein is CASSLGSGGRDTQYF. The DNA of the CDR3 is TGTGCCAGCAGCTTGGGATCGGGAGGGCGCGATACGCAGTATTTT. The full variable domain, completed using reference TRBV5-6 and TRBJ2-3, is DAGVTQSPTHLIKTRGQQVTLRCSPKSGHDTVSWYQQALGQGPQFIFQYYEEEERQRGNFPDRFSGHQFPNYSSELNVNALLLGDSALYLCASSLGSGGRDTQYFGPGTRLTVL.